The entry that follows covers one T cell receptor beta chain sequence. This sample was taken from a study of cytomegalovirus exposure and HLA in healthy donors. PCR amplification relied on 60 Vbeta primers (plus 13 Jbeta primers). Some clones are missing from TCRdb's copy, which holds only in-frame ones; the method was immunoSEQ multiplex PCR. The sample carries 150,000 to 200,000 clones, around 83% recorded once. Germline V gene sequence: CDR1 SSHAT, CDR2 FNYEAQ (reference sequence). The CDR3 is made up of 15 amino acids. Trimming removed 5 bases from V and 6 bases from J; junction bases left unmatched: 10.

The receptor's source is a man aged 18 to 30 in good health and CMV-seropositive. V gene TRBV7-7 combines with J gene TRBJ2-1; TRBD2 matches at 7 bases. Sequencing input: PBMCs. The CDR3: CASSLGAGETNEQFF. The CDR3 bases are TGTGCCAGCAGCCTAGGGGCGGGGGAGACCAATGAGCAGTTCTTC.